These T cell receptor beta chains were read from a single sample in a study of shared clonotypes between healthy human individuals. The repertoire was sequenced with immunoSEQ multiplex PCR; TCRdb's copy has only in-frame clones and lacks some. The table lists a few million clones, 93% of them singletons, with over 1.5% in the top ten. Input material: naive CD8+ T cells from PBMCs. Receptor source: a man between 18 and 29 years old in good health. Some clones in this sample may be carry-over from other donors' samples. CDR3s include the opening cysteine and the closing phenylalanine or tryptophan. The order of the fields is clone size, J gene, CDR3 length, D gene, V gene, CDR3 protein, CDR3 DNA. D genes are given only for firm matches. A clone size is listed for some rows: how often the clone was seen (once, few, many), or a class if it is expanded.

abundance: once
j_gene: TRBJ2-5
len: 14
d_gene: TRBD1
v_gene: TRBV5-3
CDR3aa: CARSPGTGEETQYF
CDR3nt: TGTGCCAGAAGCCCGGGGACAGGGGAGGAGACCCAGTACTTC

abundance: -
j_gene: TRBJ1-2
len: 15
d_gene: -
v_gene: TRBV27
CDR3aa: CASSPLPTVFYGYTF
CDR3nt: TGTGCCAGCAGTCCCCTCCCGACAGTATTCTATGGCTACACCTTC

abundance: once
j_gene: TRBJ2-3
len: 16
d_gene: -
v_gene: TRBV4-1
CDR3aa: CASSQDYPSTTDTQYF
CDR3nt: TGCGCCAGCAGCCAAGACTATCCCTCCACTACAGATACGCAGTATTTT

abundance: -
j_gene: TRBJ2-7
len: 16
d_gene: -
v_gene: TRBV4-1
CDR3aa: CASASSGTSDHYEQYF
CDR3nt: TGCGCCAGCGCATCAAGTGGGACTTCGGACCACTACGAGCAGTACTTC

abundance: -
j_gene: TRBJ2-4
len: 17
d_gene: -
v_gene: TRBV5-1
CDR3aa: CASSLERQGLAKNIQYF
CDR3nt: TGCGCCAGCAGCTTGGAGAGGCAGGGGCTAGCCAAAAACATTCAGTACTTC

abundance: -
j_gene: TRBJ2-7
len: 14
d_gene: -
v_gene: TRBV9
CDR3aa: CASSPLSGAYEQYF
CDR3nt: TGTGCCAGCAGCCCACTTTCCGGGGCGTACGAGCAGTACTTC

abundance: -
j_gene: TRBJ2-1
len: 15
d_gene: -
v_gene: TRBV5-1
CDR3aa: CASSQGRKSHNEQFF
CDR3nt: TGCGCCAGCAGCCAAGGAAGAAAGTCGCACAATGAGCAGTTCTTC

abundance: once
j_gene: TRBJ1-5
len: 16
d_gene: TRBD1
v_gene: TRBV5-6
CDR3aa: CASSYLTGGASQPQHF
CDR3nt: TGTGCCAGCAGCTACCTAACAGGGGGCGCATCCCAGCCCCAGCATTTT

abundance: -
j_gene: TRBJ1-1
len: 14
d_gene: -
v_gene: TRBV7-6
CDR3aa: CASSLDAANTEAFF
CDR3nt: TGTGCCAGCAGCTTAGACGCAGCGAACACTGAAGCTTTCTTT

abundance: -
j_gene: TRBJ2-7
len: 15
d_gene: -
v_gene: TRBV11-2
CDR3aa: CASSLAVVSAYEQYF
CDR3nt: TGTGCCAGCAGCTTAGCGGTGGTGAGTGCCTACGAGCAGTACTTC

abundance: -
j_gene: TRBJ1-4
len: 16
d_gene: TRBD1
v_gene: TRBV28
CDR3aa: CASTQATGYPNEKLFF
CDR3nt: TGTGCCAGCACCCAGGCGACAGGGTACCCTAATGAAAAACTGTTTTTT

abundance: -
j_gene: TRBJ2-7
len: 15
d_gene: -
v_gene: TRBV27
CDR3aa: CASFALGSGPYEQYF
CDR3nt: TGTGCCAGCTTCGCGCTCGGATCGGGCCCCTACGAGCAGTACTTC

abundance: -
j_gene: TRBJ2-1
len: 13
d_gene: -
v_gene: TRBV29-1
CDR3aa: CSETRVPYNEQFF
CDR3nt: TGCAGCGAAACCAGGGTCCCCTACAATGAGCAGTTCTTC

abundance: -
j_gene: TRBJ1-4
len: 14
d_gene: TRBD1
v_gene: TRBV5-1
CDR3aa: CASSLGTGPGKLFF
CDR3nt: TGCGCCAGCAGCTTGGGGACAGGGCCGGGAAAACTGTTTTTT

abundance: -
j_gene: TRBJ1-3
len: 12
d_gene: -
v_gene: TRBV29-1
CDR3aa: CSVRDLGNTIYF
CDR3nt: TGCAGCGTTCGGGACCTCGGAAACACCATATATTTT

abundance: -
j_gene: TRBJ1-2
len: 14
d_gene: -
v_gene: TRBV6-1
CDR3aa: CASSEFAYSYGYTF
CDR3nt: TGTGCCAGCAGTGAATTCGCGTACTCCTATGGCTACACCTTC